The clone carrying this T cell receptor (beta chain) was detected many times. An expansion of CD8+CD57+ cells by flow cytometry had been shown in patients chosen for sequencing. The data were obtained in a study of CD8+CD57+ T cells in acquired aplastic anemia. The use of genomic DNA as template underpinned the TCR beta VDJ and CDR3 profiling. TCRdb re-called the reads through MiXCR, storing one row per CDR3 protein. The data show 160,000 or so distinct CDR3 sequences, around 48% seen once. The length of the CDR3 is 11 residues. The germline gives CDR1 SQVTM, CDR2 ANQGSEA. The ends were cut back, 4 bases at V and 2 bases at J, with 6 bases in the middle.

V gene TRBV29-1 combines with J gene TRBJ2-7; D call uncertain. This receptor was taken from a human donor with aplastic anemia. The sequenced sample was sorted CD4+, CD8+, or CD8+CD57+ T cells (not recorded which) from PBMCs. This CDR3 reads CSVAGPYEQYF. The DNA for the CDR3 is TGCAGCGTTGCGGGTCCCTACGAGCAGTACTTC.